This TCR beta chain is from a study of blood T cells in healthy people across ages. A word on this clonotype: Its antigen is unidentified.

Combining a sample-barcoded 5' primer with a J-beta primer mix, a second PCR ran for about 7 to 11 cycles. TCRdb processed the 5' RACE reads anew with MiXCR; each CDR3 protein has one entry. The data hold about 1.4 million distinct CDR3 sequences, with 55% to 75% observed a single time. Germline-derived CDR1 and CDR2 are MNHEY and SVGAGI. This CDR3 is 14 amino acids long. General study results and limits: Diversity was higher, and naive CD4+ cells more numerous, in long-lived donors than in aged donors. It was not possible, with unsorted PBMCs, to conclusively compare naive and antigen-experienced cells.

Sequencing was done on a sample of blood. The rearrangement links TRBV6-5 to TRBJ2-7; 11 bases map to TRBD2. The last part of the DNA fits TRBJ2-5 better; the J call may be wrong. The source of this sequence is a man aged 18 to 35 in good health. The chain's CDR3 is CASKTSGVMETQYF. The CDR3 region has the DNA TGTGCCAGCAAGACTAGCGGGGTTATGGAGACCCAGTACTTC.